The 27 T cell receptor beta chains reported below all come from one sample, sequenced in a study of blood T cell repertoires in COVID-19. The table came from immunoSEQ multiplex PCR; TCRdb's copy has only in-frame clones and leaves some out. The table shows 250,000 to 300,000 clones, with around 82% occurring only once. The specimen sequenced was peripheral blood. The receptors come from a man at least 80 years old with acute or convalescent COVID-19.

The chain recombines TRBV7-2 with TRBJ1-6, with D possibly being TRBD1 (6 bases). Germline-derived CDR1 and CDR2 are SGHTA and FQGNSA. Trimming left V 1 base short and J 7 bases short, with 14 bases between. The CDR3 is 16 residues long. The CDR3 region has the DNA TGTGCCAGCAGCTTAGATACAGGGTCACCGAATTCACCCCTCCACTTT. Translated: CASSLDTGSPNSPLHF.

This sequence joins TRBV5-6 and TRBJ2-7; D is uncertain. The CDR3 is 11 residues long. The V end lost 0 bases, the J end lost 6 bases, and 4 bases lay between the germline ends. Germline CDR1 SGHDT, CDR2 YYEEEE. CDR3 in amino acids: CASSLAIEQYF. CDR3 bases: TGTGCCAGCAGCTTGGCCATCGAGCAGTACTTC.

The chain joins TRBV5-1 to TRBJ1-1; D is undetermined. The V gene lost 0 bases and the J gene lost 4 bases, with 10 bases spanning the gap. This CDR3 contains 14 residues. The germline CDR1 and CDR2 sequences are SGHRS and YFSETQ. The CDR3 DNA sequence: TGCGCCAGCAGCTTGGGAGAGCCGGGCACTGAAGCTTTCTTT. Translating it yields CASSLGEPGTEAFF.

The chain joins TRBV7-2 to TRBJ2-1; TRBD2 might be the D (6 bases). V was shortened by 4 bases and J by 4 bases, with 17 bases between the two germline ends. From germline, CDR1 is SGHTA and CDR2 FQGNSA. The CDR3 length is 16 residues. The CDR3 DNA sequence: TGTGCCAGCAGCTATCCGGGGACTGGGTTTTACAATGAGCAGTTCTTC. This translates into CASSYPGTGFYNEQFF.

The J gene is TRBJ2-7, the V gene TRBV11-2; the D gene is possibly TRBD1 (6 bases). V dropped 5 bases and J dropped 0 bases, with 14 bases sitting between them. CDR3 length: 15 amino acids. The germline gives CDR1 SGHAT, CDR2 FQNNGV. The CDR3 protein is CASSRPGQPSYEQYF. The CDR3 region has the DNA TGTGCCAGCAGCCGCCCGGGACAACCCTCCTACGAGCAGTACTTC.

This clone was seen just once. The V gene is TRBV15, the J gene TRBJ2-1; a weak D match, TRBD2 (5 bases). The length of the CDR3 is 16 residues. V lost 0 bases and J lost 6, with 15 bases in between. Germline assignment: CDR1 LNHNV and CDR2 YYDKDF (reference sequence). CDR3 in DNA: TGTGCCACCAGCAGAGATAGAGGGCCAGGCTTCAATGAGCAGTTCTTC. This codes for CATSRDRGPGFNEQFF.

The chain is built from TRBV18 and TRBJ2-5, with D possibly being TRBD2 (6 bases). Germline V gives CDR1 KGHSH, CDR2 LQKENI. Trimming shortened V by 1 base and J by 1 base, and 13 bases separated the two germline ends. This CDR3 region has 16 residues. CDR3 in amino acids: CASSPRRGVAQETQYF. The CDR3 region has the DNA TGTGCCAGCTCACCACGGCGGGGTGTGGCCCAAGAGACCCAGTACTTC. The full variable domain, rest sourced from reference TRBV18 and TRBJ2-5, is NAGVMQNPRHLVRRRGQEARLRCSPMKGHSHVYWYRQLPEEGLKFMVYLQKENIIDESGMPKERFSAEFPKEGPSILRIQQVVRGDSAAYFCASSPRRGVAQETQYFGPGTRLLVL.

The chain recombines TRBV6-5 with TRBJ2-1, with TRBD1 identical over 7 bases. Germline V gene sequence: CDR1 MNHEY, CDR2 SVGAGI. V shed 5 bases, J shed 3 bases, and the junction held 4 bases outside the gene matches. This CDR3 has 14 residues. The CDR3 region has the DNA TGTGCCAGCAGTATCCGGGACAGCTACAATGAGCAGTTCTTC. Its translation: CASSIRDSYNEQFF.

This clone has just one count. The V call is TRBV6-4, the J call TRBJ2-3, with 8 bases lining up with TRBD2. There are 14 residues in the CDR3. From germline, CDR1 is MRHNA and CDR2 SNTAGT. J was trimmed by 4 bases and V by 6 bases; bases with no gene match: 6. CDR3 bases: TGTGCCAGCAGCCGACGGGGGGGTTCAGATACGCAGTATTTT. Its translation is CASSRRGGSDTQYF.

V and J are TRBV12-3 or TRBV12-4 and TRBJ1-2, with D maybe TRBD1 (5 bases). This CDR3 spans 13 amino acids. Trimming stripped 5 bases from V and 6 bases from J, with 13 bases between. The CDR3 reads CASSPQGRDGYTF. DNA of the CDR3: TGTGCCAGCAGTCCGCAGGGTAGGGATGGCTACACCTTC.

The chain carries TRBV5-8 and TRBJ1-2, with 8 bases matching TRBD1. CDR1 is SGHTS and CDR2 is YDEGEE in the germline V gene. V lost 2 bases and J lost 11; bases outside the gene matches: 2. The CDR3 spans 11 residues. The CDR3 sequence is CASSFRTGYTF. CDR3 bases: TGTGCCAGCAGCTTCAGGACAGGGTACACCTTC. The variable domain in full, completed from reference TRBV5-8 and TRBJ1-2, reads EAGVTQSPTHLIKTRGQQATLRCSPISGHTSVYWYQQALGLGLQFLLWYDEGEERNRGNFPPRFSGRQFPNYSSELNVNALELEDSALYLCASSFRTGYTFGSGTRLTVV.

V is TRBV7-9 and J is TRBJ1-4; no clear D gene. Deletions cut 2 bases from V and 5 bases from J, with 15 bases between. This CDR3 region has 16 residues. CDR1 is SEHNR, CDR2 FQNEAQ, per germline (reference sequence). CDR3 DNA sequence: TGTGCCAGCAGCTTATTAAGTACGGTCCCAAATGAAAAACTGTTTTTT. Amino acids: CASSLLSTVPNEKLFF.

The CDR3 protein is CASSHLRTGVLPGELFF. The CDR3 DNA sequence: TGTGCCAGCAGCCACCTGCGGACAGGGGTGCTTCCCGGGGAGCTGTTTTTT. The rearrangement uses TRBV3-1 (or the pseudogene TRBV3-2) and TRBJ2-2, with TRBD1 matching 9 bases. Trimming removed 3 bases from V and 6 bases from J; junction bases left unmatched: 11. Germline lookup yields CDR1 LGHDT and CDR2 YNNKEL (reference sequence). This CDR3 comprises 17 residues.

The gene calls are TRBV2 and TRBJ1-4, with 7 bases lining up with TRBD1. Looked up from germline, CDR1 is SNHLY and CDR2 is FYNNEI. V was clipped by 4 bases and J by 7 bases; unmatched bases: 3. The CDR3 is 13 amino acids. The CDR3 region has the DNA TGTGCCAGCAGTGGAGACAGGGTTGAAAAACTGTTTTTT. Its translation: CASSGDRVEKLFF.

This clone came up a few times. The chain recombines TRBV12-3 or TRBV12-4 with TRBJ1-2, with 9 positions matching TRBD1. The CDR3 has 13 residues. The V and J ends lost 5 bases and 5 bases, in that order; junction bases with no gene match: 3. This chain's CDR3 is CASSTTGGYGYTF. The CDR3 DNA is TGTGCCAGCAGTACGACAGGGGGGTATGGCTACACCTTC.

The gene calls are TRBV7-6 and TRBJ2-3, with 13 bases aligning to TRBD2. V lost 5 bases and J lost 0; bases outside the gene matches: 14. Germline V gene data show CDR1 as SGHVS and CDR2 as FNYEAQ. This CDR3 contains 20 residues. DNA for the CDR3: TGTGCCAGCAGCCCCCGAGTGGGACTAGCGGGGTCCCTTAGCACAGATACGCAGTATTTT. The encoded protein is CASSPRVGLAGSLSTDTQYF.

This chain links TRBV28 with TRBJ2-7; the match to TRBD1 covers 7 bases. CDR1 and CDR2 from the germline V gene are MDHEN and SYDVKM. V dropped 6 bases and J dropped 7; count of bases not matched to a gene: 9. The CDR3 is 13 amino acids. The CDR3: CASRYTGVREQYF. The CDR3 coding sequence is TGTGCCAGCAGGTATACAGGGGTGAGGGAGCAGTACTTC.

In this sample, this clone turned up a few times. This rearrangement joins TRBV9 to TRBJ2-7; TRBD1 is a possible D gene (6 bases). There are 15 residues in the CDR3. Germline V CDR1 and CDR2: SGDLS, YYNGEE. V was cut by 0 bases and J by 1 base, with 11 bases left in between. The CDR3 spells CASSVATGPSYEQYF. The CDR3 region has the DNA TGTGCCAGCAGCGTAGCGACAGGCCCTTCCTACGAGCAGTACTTC.

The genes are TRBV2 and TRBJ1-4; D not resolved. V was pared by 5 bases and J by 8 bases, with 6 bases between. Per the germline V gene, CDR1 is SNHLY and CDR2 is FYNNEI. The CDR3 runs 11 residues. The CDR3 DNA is TGTGCCAGCAGTACGGGGGAAAAACTGTTTTTT. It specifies CASSTGEKLFF. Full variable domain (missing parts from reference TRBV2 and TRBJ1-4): EPEVTQTPSHQVTQMGQEVILRCVPISNHLYFYWYRQILGQKVEFLVSFYNNEISEKSEIFDDQFSVERPDGSNFTLKIRSTKLEDSAMYFCASSTGEKLFFGSGTQLSVL.

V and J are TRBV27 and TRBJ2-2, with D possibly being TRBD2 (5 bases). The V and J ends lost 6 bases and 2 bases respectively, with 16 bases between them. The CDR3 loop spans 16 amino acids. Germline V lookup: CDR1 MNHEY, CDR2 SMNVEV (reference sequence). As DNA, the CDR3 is TGTGCCAGCAGGACAATTCTGCGGGCAAACACCGGGGAGCTGTTTTTT. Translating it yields CASRTILRANTGELFF.

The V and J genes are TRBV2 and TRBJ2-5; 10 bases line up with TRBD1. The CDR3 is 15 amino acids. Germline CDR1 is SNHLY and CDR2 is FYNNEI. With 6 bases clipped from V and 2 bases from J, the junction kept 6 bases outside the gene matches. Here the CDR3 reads CASRKGQGRQETQYF. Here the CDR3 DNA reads TGTGCCAGCAGGAAGGGACAGGGGAGACAAGAGACCCAGTACTTC. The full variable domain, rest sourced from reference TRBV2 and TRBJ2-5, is EPEVTQTPSHQVTQMGQEVILRCVPISNHLYFYWYRQILGQKVEFLVSFYNNEISEKSEIFDDQFSVERPDGSNFTLKIRSTKLEDSAMYFCASRKGQGRQETQYFGPGTRLLVL.

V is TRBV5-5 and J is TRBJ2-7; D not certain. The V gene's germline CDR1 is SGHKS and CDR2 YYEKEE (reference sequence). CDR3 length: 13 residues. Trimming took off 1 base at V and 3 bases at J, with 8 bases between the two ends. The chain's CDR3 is CASSLFRNYEQYF. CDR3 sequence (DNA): TGTGCCAGCAGCTTGTTCAGGAACTACGAGCAGTACTTC.

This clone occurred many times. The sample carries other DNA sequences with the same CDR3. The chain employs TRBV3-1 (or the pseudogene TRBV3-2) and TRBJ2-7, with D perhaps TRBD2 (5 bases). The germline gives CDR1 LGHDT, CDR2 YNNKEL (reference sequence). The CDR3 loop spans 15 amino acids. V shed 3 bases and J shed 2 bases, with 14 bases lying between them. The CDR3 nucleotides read TGTGCCAGCAGCCATCCCGGCGGAGGCGCCTACGAGCAGTACTTC. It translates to CASSHPGGGAYEQYF.

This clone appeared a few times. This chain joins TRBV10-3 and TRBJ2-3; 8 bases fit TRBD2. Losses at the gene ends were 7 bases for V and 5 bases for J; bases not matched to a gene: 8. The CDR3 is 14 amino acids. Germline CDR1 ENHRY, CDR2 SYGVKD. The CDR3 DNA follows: TGTGCCATCAACCGAGCGGGGGTGGGAGATACGCAGTATTTT. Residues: CAINRAGVGDTQYF.

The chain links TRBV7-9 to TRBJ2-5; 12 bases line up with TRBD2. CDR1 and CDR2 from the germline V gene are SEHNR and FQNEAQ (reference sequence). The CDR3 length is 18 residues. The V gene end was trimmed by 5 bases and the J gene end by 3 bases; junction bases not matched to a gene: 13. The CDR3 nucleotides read TGTGCCAGCAGCCTAGGGAGAACGGGACTAGCGGGCGAAGAGACCCAGTACTTC. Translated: CASSLGRTGLAGEETQYF. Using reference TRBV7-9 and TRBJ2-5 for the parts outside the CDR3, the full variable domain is DTGVSQNPRHKITKRGQNVTFRCDPISEHNRLYWYRQTLGQGPEFLTYFQNEAQLEKSRLLSDRFSAERPKGSFSTLEIQRTEQGDSAMYLCASSLGRTGLAGEETQYFGPGTRLLVL.

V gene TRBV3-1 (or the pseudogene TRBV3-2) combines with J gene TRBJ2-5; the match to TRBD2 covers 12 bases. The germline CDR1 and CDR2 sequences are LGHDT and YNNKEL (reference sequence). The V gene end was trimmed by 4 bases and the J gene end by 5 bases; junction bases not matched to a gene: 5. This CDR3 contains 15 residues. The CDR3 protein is CASSPSGGALETQYF. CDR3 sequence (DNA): TGTGCCAGCAGCCCTAGCGGGGGGGCTTTGGAGACCCAGTACTTC.

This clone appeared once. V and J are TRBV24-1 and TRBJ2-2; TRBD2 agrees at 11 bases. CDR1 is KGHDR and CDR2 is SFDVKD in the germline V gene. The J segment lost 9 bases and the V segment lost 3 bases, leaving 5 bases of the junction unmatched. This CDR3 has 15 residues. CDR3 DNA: TGTGCCACCAGTGATCCCAGGACTAGCGGGCGGGAGCTGTTTTTT. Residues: CATSDPRTSGRELFF.